One and the same sample provided the 9 T cell receptor beta chains below, sequenced in a study of monozygotic twins with inflammatory bowel disease. Reanalyzing the 5' RACE reads, TCRdb keeps one entry per CDR3 protein, without DNA. The repertoire table contains about 380,000 distinct CDR3 sequences. The sample taken for sequencing was blood. Source of these receptors: a human donor with ulcerative colitis or Crohn's disease, or a healthy co-twin of an affected twin (not recorded which).

The chain couples TRBV2 to TRBJ2-7; TCRdb calls TRBD1, which cannot be checked without DNA. The CDR3 loop spans 13 amino acids. Germline CDR1 is SNHLY and CDR2 is FYNNEI. CDR3 in amino acids: CATSITQGSEQYF.

The gene calls are TRBV15 and TRBJ2-1. CDR1 is LNHNV, CDR2 YYDKDF, per germline (reference sequence). This CDR3 is 16 amino acids long. CDR3 sequence: CATSKGRANPYNEQFF.

J is TRBJ2-5 and V is TRBV20-1; the D call of TRBD2 rests on TCRdb alone, since no DNA is present to check it. Germline V CDR1 and CDR2: DFQATT, SNEGSKA (reference sequence). This CDR3 region has 12 residues. CDR3 sequence reads: CSAGGGGQTQYF.

This chain joins TRBV6-2 or TRBV6-3 and TRBJ1-5; as DNA is missing, the TRBD1 call by TCRdb cannot be tested. Germline V gene data show CDR1 as MNHEY and CDR2 as SVGEGT. This CDR3 is 20 amino acids long. Here the CDR3 reads CASSYSKRHEDRYSNQPQHF.

The chain uses TRBV6-1 and TRBJ2-1. Germline CDR1 reads MNHNS; CDR2 reads SASEGT. The CDR3 loop spans 13 amino acids. The CDR3 protein is CASRETAYNEQFF.

The V gene is TRBV4-1, the J gene TRBJ1-5; TCRdb lists TRBD1, though no DNA is available to test this call. The CDR3 spans 16 residues. Germline V gene data show CDR1 as MGHRA and CDR2 as YSYEKL. CDR3 sequence: CASSQPGTGRRQPQHF.

The CDR3 sequence: CASSSGQGDGTEAFF. The chain couples TRBV6-5 to TRBJ1-1; TCRdb designates TRBD1, a call that cannot be tested without DNA. This CDR3 region has 15 residues. Germline CDR1 reads MNHEY; CDR2 reads SVGAGI.

V usage is TRBV5-1 and J usage is TRBJ1-2; TCRdb reports TRBD1, a call that lacks DNA to check it against. The CDR3 is 15 amino acids. Germline V gives CDR1 SGHRS, CDR2 YFSETQ. CDR3: CASSSTIRGHYGYTF.

The CDR3 spells CASSKEGLETQYF. V and J are TRBV5-4 and TRBJ2-5; TCRdb's D call, TRBD2, is unchecked because there is no DNA. CDR1 is SGHNT, CDR2 YYREEE, per germline (reference sequence). The CDR3 has 13 amino acids.